The rows below give T cell receptor beta chains drawn from one sample of a study of response to subunit inactivated influenza vaccine. TCRdb redid the calling of the RT-PCR reads with MiXCR, one entry per CDR3 protein. Here the sample spans hundreds of thousands of distinct CDR3 sequences, around 25% being singletons. This sample comprised CD4+ T cells sorted from PBMCs, obtained around 5 days after vaccination. Receptors originate from a middle-aged man who received an inactivated influenza vaccine. Both conserved end residues are part of each CDR3. A D gene is named only where the DNA matches it firmly. Clone size is stated in some rows and not others, as once, few, many or a class when expanded.

D: .
size: few
V: TRBV29-1
J: TRBJ1-2
DNA: TGCAGCGCCGCGGGGCCCATCCATGGCTACACCTTC
CDR3: CSAAGPIHGYTF

D: .
size: .
V: TRBV6-2/TRBV6-3
J: TRBJ1-3
DNA: TGTGCCAGCAGTGGAACAGCGTCTGGAAACACCATATATTTT
CDR3: CASSGTASGNTIYF

D: .
size: few
V: TRBV12-3/TRBV12-4
J: TRBJ2-1
DNA: TGTGCCAGCAGTTTGCGCATCTCCTACAATGAGCAGTTCTTC
CDR3: CASSLRISYNEQFF

D: .
size: many
V: TRBV20-1
J: TRBJ2-3
DNA: TGCAGTGCTAGAGATCCCACAGATACGCAGTATTTT
CDR3: CSARDPTDTQYF

D: TRBD2
size: few
V: TRBV9
J: TRBJ2-5
DNA: TGTGCCAGCAGCGGAAACAGACTAGCGGGAGTGGAGACCCAGTACTTC
CDR3: CASSGNRLAGVETQYF

D: TRBD2
size: .
V: TRBV20-1
J: TRBJ2-3
DNA: TGCAGTGCTAGACATAGCGGGAACACAGATACGCAGTATTTT
CDR3: CSARHSGNTDTQYF

D: .
size: few
V: TRBV6-6
J: TRBJ2-1
DNA: TGTGCCAGCAGCTACGGGACGTACAATGAGCAGTTCTTC
CDR3: CASSYGTYNEQFF

D: .
size: once
V: TRBV20-1
J: TRBJ2-5
DNA: TGCAGTGCTAGGAAAGGACGCGAGACCCAGTACTTC
CDR3: CSARKGRETQYF

D: .
size: .
V: TRBV6-2/TRBV6-3
J: TRBJ2-7
DNA: TGTGCCAGCGTAACACGACGAGGAGGAACCTACGAGCAGTACTTC
CDR3: CASVTRRGGTYEQYF

D: .
size: many
V: TRBV24-1
J: TRBJ2-5
DNA: TGTGCCACCAGTGATTTTCGGGGGGCCTCAGAGACCCAGTACTTC
CDR3: CATSDFRGASETQYF

D: .
size: once
V: TRBV27
J: TRBJ2-7
DNA: TGTGCCAGCAGTTTAATCGCAGGAGCTTACTACGAGCAGTACTTC
CDR3: CASSLIAGAYYEQYF

D: TRBD2
size: .
V: TRBV20-1
J: TRBJ2-1
DNA: TGCAGTGCCCCCCCTCCGGGGGGCAATGAGCAGTTCTTC
CDR3: CSAPPPGGNEQFF

D: .
size: .
V: TRBV4-2
J: TRBJ1-3
DNA: TGTGCCAGCAGCCAAGATCATCTGGGCTCTGGAAACACCATATATTTT
CDR3: CASSQDHLGSGNTIYF

D: .
size: .
V: TRBV7-2
J: TRBJ2-3
DNA: TGTGCCAGCAGCTTTACACTAGGCACAGATACGCAGTATTTT
CDR3: CASSFTLGTDTQYF

D: .
size: few
V: TRBV4-3
J: TRBJ2-7
DNA: TGCGCCAGCAGCCAATCGTACGCGGGCGGCAACGAGCAGTACTTC
CDR3: CASSQSYAGGNEQYF

D: TRBD2
size: few
V: TRBV13
J: TRBJ2-1
DNA: TGTGCCAGCAGCCGCTCCTCGGGGGGTTACGAGCAGTTCTTC
CDR3: CASSRSSGGYEQFF

D: .
size: .
V: TRBV11-2
J: TRBJ2-1
DNA: TGTGCCAGCAGCGCGCTGGGGGCCCAGTACAATGAGCAGTTCTTC
CDR3: CASSALGAQYNEQFF

D: .
size: few
V: TRBV7-2
J: TRBJ2-3
DNA: TGTGCCAGCAGCTTAGCTAAGGGGGGACAGTCAGCTTCTAGCACAGATACGCAGTATTTT
CDR3: CASSLAKGGQSASSTDTQYF

D: .
size: few
V: TRBV27
J: TRBJ1-1
DNA: TGTGCCAGCAAGCGTTTGGGCACTGAAGCTTTCTTT
CDR3: CASKRLGTEAFF

D: TRBD2
size: .
V: TRBV24-1
J: TRBJ2-1
DNA: TGTGCCACCAGTGATTTTGGGACTAGCTACTACAATGAGCAGTTCTTC
CDR3: CATSDFGTSYYNEQFF

D: .
size: .
V: TRBV7-9
J: TRBJ2-3
DNA: TGTGCCAGCAGCTTATCCGCCAGGGCAGATACGCAGTATTTT
CDR3: CASSLSARADTQYF

D: .
size: .
V: TRBV4-2
J: TRBJ2-3
DNA: TGTGCCAGCAGCTCCCAACCAAACCAACAGGGAGATACGCAGTATTTT
CDR3: CASSSQPNQQGDTQYF

D: .
size: few
V: TRBV7-9
J: TRBJ1-1
DNA: TGTGCCAGCAGCTTAACAACAGGGCTTATTGAAGCTTTCTTT
CDR3: CASSLTTGLIEAFF

D: .
size: few
V: TRBV29-1
J: TRBJ2-5
DNA: TGCAGCGTTGAAGATTCAGGAGAGACCCAGTACTTC
CDR3: CSVEDSGETQYF

D: .
size: few
V: TRBV21-1
J: TRBJ2-1
DNA: TGTGCCAGCAGCAGCCCCCAGGGGGAGGGCAATGAGCAGTTCTTC
CDR3: CASSSPQGEGNEQFF

D: .
size: .
V: TRBV12-3/TRBV12-4
J: TRBJ2-7
DNA: TGTGCCAGCAGTTTCCGCAGGGGAAACTACGAGCAGTACTTC
CDR3: CASSFRRGNYEQYF

D: .
size: .
V: TRBV20-1
J: TRBJ2-6
DNA: TGCAGTGCCCCCACAGTCTCTGGGGCCAACGTCCTGACTTTC
CDR3: CSAPTVSGANVLTF

D: .
size: .
V: TRBV20-1
J: TRBJ1-2
DNA: TGCAGTGCGATACCTCCGGGGAACTATGGCTACACCTTC
CDR3: CSAIPPGNYGYTF

D: .
size: .
V: TRBV5-1
J: TRBJ2-1
DNA: TGCGCCAGCAGCGCGCGCCTAGGTAATGAGCAGTTCTTC
CDR3: CASSARLGNEQFF

D: .
size: few
V: TRBV20-1
J: TRBJ2-1
DNA: TGCAGTGCTAGAGGGGGGACGGGGCACTACAATGAGCAGTTCTTC
CDR3: CSARGGTGHYNEQFF

D: TRBD1
size: .
V: TRBV12-3/TRBV12-4
J: TRBJ2-1
DNA: TGTGCCAGCAGTTTAGACGGCGACAGGGGACCGTTCTTC
CDR3: CASSLDGDRGPFF

D: .
size: few
V: TRBV6-1
J: TRBJ2-7
DNA: TGTGCCAGCAGTGAATCTTTGGGCGTCGGAGAGCAGTACTTC
CDR3: CASSESLGVGEQYF

D: .
size: few
V: TRBV12-3/TRBV12-4
J: TRBJ1-5
DNA: TGTGCCATCTCCCGAGGGGGGAGGTCTCAGCCCCAGCATTTT
CDR3: CAISRGGRSQPQHF

D: .
size: few
V: TRBV20-1
J: TRBJ2-3
DNA: TGCAGTGCTAGACCCGGGGGGCAGTATTTT
CDR3: CSARPGGQYF

D: TRBD2
size: .
V: TRBV12-3/TRBV12-4
J: TRBJ2-5
DNA: TGTGCCAGCAGTTCACACCCAAGCGGGGCGGGGGAGACCCAGTACTTC
CDR3: CASSSHPSGAGETQYF

D: .
size: once
V: TRBV5-1
J: TRBJ2-6
DNA: TGCGCCAGCACCTCAGGTCTAACAGACTCTGGGGCCAACGTCCTGACTTTC
CDR3: CASTSGLTDSGANVLTF

D: .
size: .
V: TRBV20-1
J: TRBJ1-1
DNA: TGCAGTGCTAGCGGGACGGAGGGCACTGAAGCTTTCTTT
CDR3: CSASGTEGTEAFF

D: TRBD1
size: many
V: TRBV6-1
J: TRBJ2-7
DNA: TGTGCCAGCAGTGAACGGACAGGGAGTTTCTACGAGCAGTACTTC
CDR3: CASSERTGSFYEQYF

D: .
size: .
V: TRBV24-1
J: TRBJ1-1
DNA: TGTGCCACCAGTGAAGGCAGGGACGCTTTCTTT
CDR3: CATSEGRDAFF

D: TRBD1
size: .
V: TRBV5-5
J: TRBJ1-2
DNA: TGTGCCAGCAGCACGTCCCCGACAGGGCTACGCGCTAACTATGGCTACACCTTC
CDR3: CASSTSPTGLRANYGYTF

D: TRBD1
size: few
V: TRBV7-8
J: TRBJ2-5
DNA: TGTGCCAGCAGCCCATCAGGGGGACGAGAGACCCAGTACTTC
CDR3: CASSPSGGRETQYF

D: .
size: .
V: TRBV7-3
J: TRBJ2-3
DNA: TGTGCCAGCAGCCTACTCGGTAGCGCTAGCACAGATACGCAGTATTTT
CDR3: CASSLLGSASTDTQYF

D: .
size: many
V: TRBV12-3/TRBV12-4
J: TRBJ2-2
DNA: TGTGCCAGCAGTCGCCGGCTGGGGACGCGCACCGGGGAGCTGTTTTTT
CDR3: CASSRRLGTRTGELFF

D: TRBD1
size: few
V: TRBV5-1
J: TRBJ1-6
DNA: TGCGCCAGCAGCCTGGCGGGACAGAAAAATTCACCCCTCCACTTT
CDR3: CASSLAGQKNSPLHF

D: .
size: .
V: TRBV3-1
J: TRBJ2-6
DNA: TGTGCCAGCAGCCACAGGGGAGGTGGGGCCAACGTCCTGACTTTC
CDR3: CASSHRGGGANVLTF

D: .
size: .
V: TRBV20-1
J: TRBJ2-1
DNA: TGCAGTGCTAGTGATTGGTTAGGGGGTGATGAGCAGTTCTTC
CDR3: CSASDWLGGDEQFF